This TCR beta chain was captured in a study of PD-L1 blockade in urothelial cancer. Study-wide context: Between 0 and 3 chemotherapy regimens preceded treatment for each patient. Analysis of the blood was performed 3 weeks (second dose) and 6 weeks after treatment start. There were a median of around 140,000 T cells in blood samples.

Pretreatment and on-treatment blood mononuclear cell samples were taken, totaling between 1 and 8 time points per patient. Per the germline V gene, CDR1 is MRHNA and CDR2 is SNTAGT. V was clipped by 0 bases and J by 10 bases, with 9 bases between them. The CDR3 spans 12 residues. The method was immunoSEQ multiplex PCR; TCRdb's version includes in-frame clones alone and lacks a portion of them. In the table there are about 91,000 clones, 85% to 95% of which are singletons. This TCR was recovered from a man aged 55 to 69 with urothelial cancer. Sequencing was performed on PBMCs, taken around atezolizumab (anti-PD-L1) treatment. This sequence joins TRBV6-4 and TRBJ1-1; D perhaps matches TRBD1 (6 bases). CDR3 loop: CASSDSTGLAFF. The CDR3 nucleotides read TGTGCCAGCAGTGACTCAACAGGGTTAGCTTTCTTT.